The rows below give T cell receptor beta chains drawn from one sample of a study of shared clonotypes between healthy human individuals. Method: immunoSEQ multiplex PCR; TCRdb's copy keeps in-frame clones and lacks some. The sample comprises about 2 million clones, about 95% of which are singletons, and 1.2% rests with the top ten. The sequenced sample was naive CD8+ T cells sorted from blood. Receptors originate from a man in his late teens or twenties in good health. The CDR3 runs from the conserved cysteine through the conserved F or W. Expanded clones get a size class; other rows say once, few or many, or leave the size out.

TRBV2,TRBJ1-2,.,CASSAAGDGYTF
TRBV18,TRBJ2-7,.,CASSPLTWGDEQYF
TRBV29-1,TRBJ2-3,.,CSVEGASGGDTDTQYF
TRBV14,TRBJ2-7,.,CASSPQGGAYEQYF
TRBV7-8,TRBJ1-1,.,CASSLYGEQVVSTEAFF
TRBV7-9,TRBJ1-2,.,CASSPPRAYSNYGYTF
TRBV19,TRBJ2-3,.,CASSTTGITDTQYF
TRBV29-1,TRBJ1-1,.,CSVEDLTEAFF
TRBV29-1,TRBJ1-1,.,CSVEEAGRNTEAFF
TRBV9,TRBJ2-1,.,CASSVEPGLAVNEQFF
TRBV15,TRBJ2-3,.,CATSSTPAIGRTRDTQYF
TRBV4-1,TRBJ1-4,.,CASSPRQGPNEKLFF
TRBV6-5,TRBJ1-1,once,CASSYGAGMNTEAFF
TRBV13,TRBJ2-4,.,CASSWGGHPKNIQYF
TRBV19,TRBJ2-1,.,CASSIAPGNYNEQFF
TRBV29-1,TRBJ2-1,.,CSAVSRAGFSYNEQFF
TRBV7-2,TRBJ2-7,.,CASSMDRVAYEQYF
TRBV12-5,TRBJ2-3,.,CASGLVLGGSTDTQYF
TRBV4-1,TRBJ2-1,.,CASSQDFRGGPYNEQFF
TRBV6-5,TRBJ2-7,.,CASSYVGSGTGEQYF
TRBV27,TRBJ1-2,.,CASSPPGRYGYTF
TRBV6-6,TRBJ2-5,.,CASSLWGTLETQYF
TRBV28,TRBJ2-2,.,CASSPTGGGELFF
TRBV2,TRBJ2-7,.,CASSEWEPYEQYF
TRBV7-9,TRBJ2-6,.,CASSPDRSEAGANVLTF
TRBV19,TRBJ1-2,.,CASMDRLANYGYTF
TRBV6-5,TRBJ1-2,.,CASSPLYRANGYTF
TRBV9,TRBJ2-2,.,CASSTGQATGELFF
TRBV9,TRBJ2-5,.,CASSVGALAGETQYF
TRBV11-2,TRBJ2-5,.,CASSLVSGGRETQYF
TRBV15,TRBJ2-5,.,CATGDLKETQYF
TRBV5-5,TRBJ2-7,.,CASSPQTGGSSYEQYF
TRBV7-2,TRBJ2-7,.,CASSFSDGGSYEQYF
TRBV4-1,TRBJ1-1,few,CASSQEPGNTEAFF
TRBV30,TRBJ1-1,.,CAWTVGGGTEAFF
TRBV11-2,TRBJ2-1,.,CASSLRGLAGGEGDNGQFF
TRBV11-2,TRBJ2-5,.,CASSQPTGGRETQYF
TRBV4-1,TRBJ2-5,once,CASSYGTGAQETQYF
TRBV5-4,TRBJ1-2,.,CASSLETRGVGYTF
TRBV27,TRBJ1-2,.,CASSQGDGCTF
TRBV5-4,TRBJ2-5,.,CASSGDLETQYF
TRBV6-5,TRBJ2-7,.,CASSFGTGNTYEQYF
TRBV29-1,TRBJ2-7,.,CSVVFGASGNYEQYF
TRBV7-9,TRBJ2-7,.,CASSQTGTGGEQYF
TRBV10-3,TRBJ1-1,.,CAISESQGNTEAFF
TRBV7-6,TRBJ2-7,.,CASSPSTGGLVYEQYF
TRBV7-9,TRBJ2-5,.,CASSTDRGQETQYF
TRBV6-5,TRBJ1-1,.,CASIPGQGNTEAFF
TRBV7-8,TRBJ2-1,.,CASSLTGGLAAPGQFF
TRBV13,TRBJ1-1,once,CASSLDRLVTEAFF
TRBV7-9,TRBJ2-5,once,CASRNEASRETQYF
TRBV18,TRBJ1-3,.,CASSPPVSPGNTIYF